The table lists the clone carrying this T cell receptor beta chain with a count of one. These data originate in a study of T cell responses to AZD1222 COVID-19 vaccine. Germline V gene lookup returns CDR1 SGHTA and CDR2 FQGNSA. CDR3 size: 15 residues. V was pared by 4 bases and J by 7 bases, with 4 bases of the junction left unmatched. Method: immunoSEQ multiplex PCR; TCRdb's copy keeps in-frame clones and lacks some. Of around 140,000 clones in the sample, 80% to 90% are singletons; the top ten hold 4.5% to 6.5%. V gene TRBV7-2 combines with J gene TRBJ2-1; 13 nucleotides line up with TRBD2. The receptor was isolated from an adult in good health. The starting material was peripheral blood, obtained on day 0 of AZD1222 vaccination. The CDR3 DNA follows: TGTGCCAGCAGCTCCACTAGCGGGAGGGGTAATGAGCAGTTCTTC. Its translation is CASSSTSGRGNEQFF.